This T cell receptor beta chain was sequenced during a study of Graves' ophthalmopathy and Graves' hyperthyroidism. The study, taken as a whole, reports: A 13-signature model separated ophthalmopathy from stable hyperthyroidism, roughly 86% sensitivity, 65% to 82% specificity. The model flagged ophthalmopathy progression at approximately 66% sensitivity and nearly 75% specificity.

Ophthalmopathy donors showed moderate-to-severe activity, CAS ≥3, NOSPECS ≥4 and a duration under 3 months. Turning to this clonotype: Its antigen is as yet unknown.

RNA transcripts served as template for amplifying TCR beta CDR3 sequences. The first-round RT-PCR employed HTBI primers together with the Qiagen OneStep RT-PCR kit. A multiplex PCR was then performed as the second round. Each CDR3 protein is one row after TCRdb ran MiXCR on the multiplex PCR reads. The sample includes approximately 700,000 distinct CDR3 sequences, about 44% of them seen just once. The receptor's source is an adult man with Graves' ophthalmopathy. Sequencing was done on a sample of peripheral blood.

The CDR3 region has the DNA TGTGCCAGCAGTGACAGTCGACAGGGGAATAACTATGGCTACACCTTC. Amino acid sequence: CASSDSRQGNNYGYTF. The rearrangement uses TRBV6-4 and TRBJ1-2; 8 bases match TRBD1. CDR3 size: 16 residues. CDR1 is MRHNA, CDR2 SNTAGT, per germline. Trimming cost V 2 bases and J 1 base; bases outside gene matches: 6.